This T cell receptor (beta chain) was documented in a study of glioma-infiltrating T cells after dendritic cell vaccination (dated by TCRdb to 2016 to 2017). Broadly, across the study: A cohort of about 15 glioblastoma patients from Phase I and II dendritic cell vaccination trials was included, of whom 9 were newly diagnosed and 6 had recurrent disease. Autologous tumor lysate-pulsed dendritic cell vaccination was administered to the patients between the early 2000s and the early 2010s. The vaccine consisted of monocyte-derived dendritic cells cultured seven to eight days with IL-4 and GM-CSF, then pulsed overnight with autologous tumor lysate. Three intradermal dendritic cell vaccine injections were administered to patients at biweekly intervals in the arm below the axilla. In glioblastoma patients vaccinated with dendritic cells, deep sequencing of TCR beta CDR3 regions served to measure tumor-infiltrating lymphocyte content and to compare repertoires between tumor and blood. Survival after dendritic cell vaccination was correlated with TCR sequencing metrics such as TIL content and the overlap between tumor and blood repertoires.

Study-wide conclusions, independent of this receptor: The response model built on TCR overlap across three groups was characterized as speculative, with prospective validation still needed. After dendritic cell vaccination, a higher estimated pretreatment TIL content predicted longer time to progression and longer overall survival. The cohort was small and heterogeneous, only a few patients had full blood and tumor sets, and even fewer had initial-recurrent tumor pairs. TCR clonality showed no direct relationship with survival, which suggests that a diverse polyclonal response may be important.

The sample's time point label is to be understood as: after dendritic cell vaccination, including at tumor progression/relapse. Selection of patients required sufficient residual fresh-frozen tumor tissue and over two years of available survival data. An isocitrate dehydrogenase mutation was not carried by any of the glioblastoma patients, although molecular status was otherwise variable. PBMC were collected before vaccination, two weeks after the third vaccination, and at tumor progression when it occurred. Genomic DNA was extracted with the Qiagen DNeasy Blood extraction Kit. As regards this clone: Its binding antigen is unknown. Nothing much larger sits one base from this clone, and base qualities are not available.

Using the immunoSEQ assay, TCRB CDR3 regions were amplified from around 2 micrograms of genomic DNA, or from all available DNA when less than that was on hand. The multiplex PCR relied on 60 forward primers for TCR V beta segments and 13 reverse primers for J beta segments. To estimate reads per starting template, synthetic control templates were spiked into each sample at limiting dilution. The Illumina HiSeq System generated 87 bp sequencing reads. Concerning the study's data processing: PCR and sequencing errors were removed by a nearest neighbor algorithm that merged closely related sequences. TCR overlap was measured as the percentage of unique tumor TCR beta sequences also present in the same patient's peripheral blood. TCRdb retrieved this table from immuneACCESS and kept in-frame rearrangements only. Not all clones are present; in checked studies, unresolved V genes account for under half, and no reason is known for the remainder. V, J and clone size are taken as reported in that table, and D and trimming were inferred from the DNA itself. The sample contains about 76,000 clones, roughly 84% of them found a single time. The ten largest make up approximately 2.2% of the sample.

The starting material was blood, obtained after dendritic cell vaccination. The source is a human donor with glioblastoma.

In nucleotide form, the sequence is TGCGCCAGCAGCCAAGATCCGGGACAGGGGGCGGATACGCAGTATTTT. The translation is CASSQDPGQGADTQYF. Here the chain combines TRBV4-1 and TRBJ2-3, and TRBD1 matches 12 of the central bases. Ends trimmed: V by 0 bases, J by 6 bases; bases unmatched to a gene: 4. CDR1 is given as MGHRA and CDR2 as YSYEKL, both from the germline V gene. The CDR3 sequence holds 16 residues, the cysteine and phenylalanine included. Only the CDR3 DNA stays, 48 bases, in frame from base 1.